This T cell receptor beta chain was identified in a study of T cell responses to AZD1222 COVID-19 vaccine. Study-wide findings and caveats: White British donors predominated, females outnumbered males, and clonal diversity was possibly underestimated. Epitopes outside B.1.351 and B.1.1.7 mutated regions reportedly drew nearly half of spike TCRs.

This CDR3 region has 11 residues. V was cut by 6 bases and J by 4 bases, with 6 bases left in between. Germline loops: CDR1 SNHLY, CDR2 FYNNEI. Assay: immunoSEQ multiplex PCR; the TCRdb copy retains only in-frame clones and omits some. The sample has about 120,000 clones; around 85% are singletons. To note about this clone: Its antigen is not identified.

Sequencing used peripheral blood, obtained on day 0 of MenACWY control vaccination. This receptor was obtained from an adult in good health. The chain employs TRBV2 and TRBJ1-2; unclear D gene. The CDR3 is CASRVFYGYTF. The CDR3 bases are TGTGCCAGCAGAGTTTTCTATGGCTACACCTTC.